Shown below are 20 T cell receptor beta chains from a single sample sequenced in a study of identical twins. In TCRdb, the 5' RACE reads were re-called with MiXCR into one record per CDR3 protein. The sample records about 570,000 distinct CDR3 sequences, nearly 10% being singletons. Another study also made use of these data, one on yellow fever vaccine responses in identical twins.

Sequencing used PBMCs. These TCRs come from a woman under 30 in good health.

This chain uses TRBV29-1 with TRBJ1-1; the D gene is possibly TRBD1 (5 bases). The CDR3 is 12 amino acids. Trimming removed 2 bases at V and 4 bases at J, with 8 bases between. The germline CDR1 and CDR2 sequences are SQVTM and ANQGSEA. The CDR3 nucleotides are TGCAGCGTTGAACAGGGAAGCACTGAAGCTTTCTTT. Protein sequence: CSVEQGSTEAFF.

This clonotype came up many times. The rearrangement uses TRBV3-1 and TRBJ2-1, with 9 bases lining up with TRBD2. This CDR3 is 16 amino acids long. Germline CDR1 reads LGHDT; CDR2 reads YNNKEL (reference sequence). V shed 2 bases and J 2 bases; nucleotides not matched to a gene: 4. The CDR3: CASSQLAGRTYNEQFF. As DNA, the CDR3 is TGTGCCAGCAGCCAACTAGCGGGGAGGACCTACAATGAGCAGTTCTTC.

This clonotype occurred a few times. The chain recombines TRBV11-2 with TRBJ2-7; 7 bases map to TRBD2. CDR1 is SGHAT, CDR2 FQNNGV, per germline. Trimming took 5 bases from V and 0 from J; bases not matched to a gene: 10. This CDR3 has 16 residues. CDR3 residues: CASSRALASPSYEQYF. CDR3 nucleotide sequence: TGTGCCAGCAGCCGCGCACTAGCGTCACCCTCCTACGAGCAGTACTTC.

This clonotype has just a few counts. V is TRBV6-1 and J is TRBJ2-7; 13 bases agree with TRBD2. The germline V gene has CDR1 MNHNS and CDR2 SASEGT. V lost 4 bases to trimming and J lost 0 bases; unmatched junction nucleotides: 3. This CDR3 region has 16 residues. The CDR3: CASSARLAGGSYEQYF. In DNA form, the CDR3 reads TGTGCCAGCAGTGCCCGACTAGCGGGGGGCTCCTACGAGCAGTACTTC.

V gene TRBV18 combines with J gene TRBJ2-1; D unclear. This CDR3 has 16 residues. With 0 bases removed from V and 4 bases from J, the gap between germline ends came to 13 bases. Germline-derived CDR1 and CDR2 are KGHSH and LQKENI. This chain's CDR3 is CASSPPAPPIYNEQFF. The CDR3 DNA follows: TGTGCCAGCTCACCACCGGCTCCCCCGATTTACAATGAGCAGTTCTTC. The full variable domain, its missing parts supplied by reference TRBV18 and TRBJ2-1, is NAGVMQNPRHLVRRRGQEARLRCSPMKGHSHVYWYRQLPEEGLKFMVYLQKENIIDESGMPKERFSAEFPKEGPSILRIQQVVRGDSAAYFCASSPPAPPIYNEQFFGPGTRLTVL.

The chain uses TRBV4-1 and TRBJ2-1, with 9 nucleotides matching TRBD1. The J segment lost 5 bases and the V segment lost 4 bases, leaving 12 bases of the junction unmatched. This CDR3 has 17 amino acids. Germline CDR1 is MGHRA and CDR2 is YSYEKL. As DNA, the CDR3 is TGCGCCAGCAGCCCGATACCCGGACAGGGGAGGAACAATGAGCAGTTCTTC. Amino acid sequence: CASSPIPGQGRNNEQFF.

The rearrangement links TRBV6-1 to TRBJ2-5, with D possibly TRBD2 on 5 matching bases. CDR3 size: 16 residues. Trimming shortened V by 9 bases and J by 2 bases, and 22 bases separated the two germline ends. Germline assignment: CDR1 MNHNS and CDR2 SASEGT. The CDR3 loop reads CASNGEGLRFQETQYF. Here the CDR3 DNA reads TGTGCCAGTAACGGAGAGGGCCTCCGATTTCAAGAGACCCAGTACTTC.

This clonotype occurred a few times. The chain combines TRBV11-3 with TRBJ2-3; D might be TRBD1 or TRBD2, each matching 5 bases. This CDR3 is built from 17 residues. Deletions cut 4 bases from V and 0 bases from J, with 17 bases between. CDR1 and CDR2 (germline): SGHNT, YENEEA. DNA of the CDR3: TGTGCCAGCAGCTCTCCGAGGGGCGACACTAGCACAGATACGCAGTATTTT. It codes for CASSSPRGDTSTDTQYF.

The DNA for the CDR3 is TGTGCCAGCAGTCCACTCAATGGGAAGGGCCCCGAGGGAAACATTCAGTACTTC. Translation: CASSPLNGKGPEGNIQYF. This chain uses TRBV11-1 with TRBJ2-4; maybe TRBD2 (5 bases). The CDR3 spans 18 residues. Germline V gives CDR1 SGHAT, CDR2 FQDESV (reference sequence). Deletions cut 6 bases from V and 6 bases from J, with 27 bases between.

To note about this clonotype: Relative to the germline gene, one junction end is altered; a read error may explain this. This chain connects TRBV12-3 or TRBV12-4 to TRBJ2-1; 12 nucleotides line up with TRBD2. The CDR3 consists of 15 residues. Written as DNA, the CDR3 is TGTGCCAGCAGTACTCGGCCCCTAGCGGGGGGGCCGGCCGACTTC. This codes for CASSTRPLAGGPADF.

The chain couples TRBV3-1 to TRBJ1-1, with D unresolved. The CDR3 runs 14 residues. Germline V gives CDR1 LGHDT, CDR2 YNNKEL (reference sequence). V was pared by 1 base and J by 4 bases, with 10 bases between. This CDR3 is CASSQGWAGTEAFF. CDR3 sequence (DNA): TGTGCCAGCAGCCAAGGTTGGGCCGGCACTGAAGCTTTCTTT.

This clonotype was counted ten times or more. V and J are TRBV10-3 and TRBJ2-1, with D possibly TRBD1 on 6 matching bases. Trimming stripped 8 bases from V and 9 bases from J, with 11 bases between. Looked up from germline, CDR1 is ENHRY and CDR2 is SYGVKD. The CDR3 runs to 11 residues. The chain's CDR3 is CAIAGVGEQFF. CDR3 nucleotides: TGTGCCATCGCAGGGGTGGGTGAGCAGTTCTTC.

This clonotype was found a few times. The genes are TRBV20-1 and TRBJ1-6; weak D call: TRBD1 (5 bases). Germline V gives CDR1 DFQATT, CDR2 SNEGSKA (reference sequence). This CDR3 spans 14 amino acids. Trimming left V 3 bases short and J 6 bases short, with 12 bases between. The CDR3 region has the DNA TGCAGTGCTAGTACGGGACCGATTAATTCACCCCTCCACTTT. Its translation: CSASTGPINSPLHF.

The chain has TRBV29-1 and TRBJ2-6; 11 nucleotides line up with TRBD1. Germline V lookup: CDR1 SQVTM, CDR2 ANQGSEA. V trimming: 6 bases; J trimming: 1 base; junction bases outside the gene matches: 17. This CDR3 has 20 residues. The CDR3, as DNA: TGCAGCGTATGGGACAGGGGGAAGATTGAGGCCTTTTCTGGGGCCAACGTCCTGACTTTC. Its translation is CSVWDRGKIEAFSGANVLTF.

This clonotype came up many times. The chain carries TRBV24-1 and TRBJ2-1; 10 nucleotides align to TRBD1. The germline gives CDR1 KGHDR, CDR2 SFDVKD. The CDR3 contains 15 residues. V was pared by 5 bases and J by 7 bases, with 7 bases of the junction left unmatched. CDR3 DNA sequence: TGTGCCACCAGTGCAAAGACAGGGGGCTTGAATGAGCAGTTCTTC. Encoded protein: CATSAKTGGLNEQFF.

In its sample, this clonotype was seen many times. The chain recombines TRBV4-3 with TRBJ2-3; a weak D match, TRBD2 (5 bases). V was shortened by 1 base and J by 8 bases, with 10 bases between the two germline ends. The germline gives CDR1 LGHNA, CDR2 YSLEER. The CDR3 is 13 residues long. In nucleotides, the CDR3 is TGCGCCAGCAGCCAAGGTGGCGGGCTTACGCAGTATTTT. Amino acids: CASSQGGGLTQYF.

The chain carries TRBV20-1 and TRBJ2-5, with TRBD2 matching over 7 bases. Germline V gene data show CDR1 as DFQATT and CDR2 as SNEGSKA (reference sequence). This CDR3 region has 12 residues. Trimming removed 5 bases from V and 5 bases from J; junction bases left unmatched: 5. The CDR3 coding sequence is TGCAGTGCTCGATGGCGGGGGGAGACCCAGTACTTC. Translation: CSARWRGETQYF.

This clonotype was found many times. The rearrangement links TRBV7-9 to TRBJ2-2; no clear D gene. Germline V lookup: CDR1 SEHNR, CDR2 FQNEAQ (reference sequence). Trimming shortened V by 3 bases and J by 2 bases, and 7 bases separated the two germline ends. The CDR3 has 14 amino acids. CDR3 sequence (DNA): TGTGCCAGCAGCTTTCTGGAAAACACCGGGGAGCTGTTTTTT. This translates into CASSFLENTGELFF.

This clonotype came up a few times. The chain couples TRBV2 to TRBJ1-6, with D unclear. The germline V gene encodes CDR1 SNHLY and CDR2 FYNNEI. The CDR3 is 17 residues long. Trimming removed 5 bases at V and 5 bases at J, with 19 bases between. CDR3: CASSPPGPPGHNSPLHF. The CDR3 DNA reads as TGTGCCAGCAGTCCGCCGGGTCCTCCCGGTCATAATTCACCCCTCCACTTT.

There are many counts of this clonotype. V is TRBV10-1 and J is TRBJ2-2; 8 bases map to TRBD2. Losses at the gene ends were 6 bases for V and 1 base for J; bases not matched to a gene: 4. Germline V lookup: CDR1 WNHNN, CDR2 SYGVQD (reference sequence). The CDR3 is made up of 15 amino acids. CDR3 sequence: CASRVAGLNTGELFF. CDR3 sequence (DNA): TGCGCCAGCAGAGTAGCGGGGTTGAACACCGGGGAGCTGTTTTTT.